This T cell receptor beta chain was sequenced for a study of response to subunit inactivated influenza vaccine. Regarding the study as a whole: Authors suggested each seasonal flu vaccination may recruit only limited numbers of new T cells.

TCRdb fed the RT-PCR reads into MiXCR, producing one record per CDR3 protein. The sample yields roughly 790,000 distinct CDR3 sequences, less than 25% seen once. CDR3 size: 16 residues. V was shortened by 0 bases and J by 1 base, with 10 bases between the two germline ends. The germline gives CDR1 LGHNA, CDR2 YNFKEQ. This clonotype was picked up a small number of times. Its antigen is undetermined. This clonotype originated in a man in his forties or fifties who received an inactivated influenza vaccine. The sequencing used PBMCs from blood, collected around 5 days after vaccination. This chain joins TRBV4-2 and TRBJ1-5; no clear D. CDR3 region: CASSQDPRASNQPQHF. CDR3 DNA sequence: TGTGCCAGCAGCCAAGATCCGCGGGCGAGCAATCAGCCCCAGCATTTT.